This note documents a single T cell receptor (beta chain) sequence. Its antigen is not identified. V was clipped by 0 bases and J by 3 bases, with 10 bases between them. The germline CDR1 and CDR2 sequences are SGDLS and YYNGEE. The CDR3 totals 15 residues. The method was immunoSEQ multiplex PCR; TCRdb's version includes in-frame clones alone and lacks a portion of them. The sample gives under 100,000 clones, approximately 90% of which show up once; 20% to 25% is in the top ten. These data originate in a study of T cells in localized non-small cell lung cancer. The study's findings and limits: Prolonged overall survival went with higher T cell density in the blood. Appearing in adjacent lung were a median approximately 60 of the top 100 tumor clones. One tumor region alone was sequenced, and heterogeneity therefore remains possible. Of the tissues analyzed, uninvolved adjacent lung showed maximal T cell clonality, greater than tumor.

Here the sequenced sample was peripheral blood, taken before any cancer treatment. This sequence was found in a woman aged 35 to 69 with stage I squamous cell lung carcinoma. V usage is TRBV9 and J usage is TRBJ1-3; D not resolved. CDR3 amino acids: CASSVAPGSGNTIYF. The CDR3, as DNA: TGTGCCAGCAGCGTAGCTCCGGGCAGTGGAAACACCATATATTTT.